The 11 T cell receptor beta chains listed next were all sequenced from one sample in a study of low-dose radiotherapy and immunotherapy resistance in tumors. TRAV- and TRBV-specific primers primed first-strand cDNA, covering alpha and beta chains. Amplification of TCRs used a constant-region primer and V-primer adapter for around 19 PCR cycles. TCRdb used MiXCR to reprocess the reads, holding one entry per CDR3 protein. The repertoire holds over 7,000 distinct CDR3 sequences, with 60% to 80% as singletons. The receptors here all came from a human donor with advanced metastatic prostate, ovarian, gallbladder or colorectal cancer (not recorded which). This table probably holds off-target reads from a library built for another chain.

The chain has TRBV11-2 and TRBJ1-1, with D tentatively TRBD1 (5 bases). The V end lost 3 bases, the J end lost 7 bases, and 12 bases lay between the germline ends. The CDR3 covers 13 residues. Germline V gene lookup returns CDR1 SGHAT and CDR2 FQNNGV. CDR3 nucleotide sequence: TGTGCCAGCAGCTTCCCCCTGGGGGGTGAAGCTTTCTTT. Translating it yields CASSFPLGGEAFF. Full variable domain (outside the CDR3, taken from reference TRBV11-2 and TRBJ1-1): EAGVAQSPRYKIIEKRQSVAFWCNPISGHATLYWYQQILGQGPKLLIQFQNNGVVDDSQLPKDRFSAERLKGVDSTLKIQPAKLEDSAVYLCASSFPLGGEAFFGQGTRLTVV.

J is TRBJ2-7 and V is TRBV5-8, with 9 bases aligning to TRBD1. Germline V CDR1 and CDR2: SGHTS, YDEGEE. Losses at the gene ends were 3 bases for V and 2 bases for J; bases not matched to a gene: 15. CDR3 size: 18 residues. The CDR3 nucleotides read TGTGCCAGCAGCTCCTCTTGGGGACCGGGACAGGGTCCCTACGAGCAGTACTTC. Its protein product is CASSSSWGPGQGPYEQYF.

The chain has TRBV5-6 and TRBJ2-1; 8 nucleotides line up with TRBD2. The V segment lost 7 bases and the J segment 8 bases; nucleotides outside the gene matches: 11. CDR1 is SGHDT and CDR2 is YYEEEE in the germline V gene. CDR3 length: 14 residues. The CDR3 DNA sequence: TGTGCCAGCCGCGCGGGACTAGGCTTCGATGAGCAGTTCTTC. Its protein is CASRAGLGFDEQFF.

Here the CDR3 reads CASSLAREFNEQFF. In DNA form, the CDR3 reads TGCGCCAGCAGCTTGGCCAGGGAGTTCAATGAGCAGTTCTTC. The chain uses TRBV5-1 and TRBJ2-1; D may match TRBD1 or TRBD2 (5 bases each). This CDR3 contains 14 residues. Germline V gene lookup returns CDR1 SGHRS and CDR2 YFSETQ. Trimming left V 0 bases short and J 6 bases short, with 10 bases between. Full variable domain (rest looked up from reference TRBV5-1 and TRBJ2-1): KAGVTQTPRYLIKTRGQQVTLSCSPISGHRSVSWYQQTPGQGLQFLFEYFSETQRNKGNFPGRFSGRQFSNSRSEMNVSTLELGDSALYLCASSLAREFNEQFFGPGTRLTVL.

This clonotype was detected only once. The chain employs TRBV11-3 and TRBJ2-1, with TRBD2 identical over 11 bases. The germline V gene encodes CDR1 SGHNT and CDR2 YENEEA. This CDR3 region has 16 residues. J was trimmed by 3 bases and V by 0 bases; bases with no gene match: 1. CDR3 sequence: CASSLDGTSGYNEQFF. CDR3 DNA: TGTGCCAGCAGCTTAGATGGGACTAGCGGCTACAATGAGCAGTTCTTC.

The CDR3: CASRSAGNQPQHF. The CDR3 DNA reads TGTGCCAGCAGATCAGCGGGGAATCAGCCCCAGCATTTT. The gene calls are TRBV28 and TRBJ1-5; D is unresolved. V was cut by 6 bases and J by 4 bases, with 10 bases left in between. Germline CDR1 MDHEN, CDR2 SYDVKM. There are 13 residues in the CDR3.

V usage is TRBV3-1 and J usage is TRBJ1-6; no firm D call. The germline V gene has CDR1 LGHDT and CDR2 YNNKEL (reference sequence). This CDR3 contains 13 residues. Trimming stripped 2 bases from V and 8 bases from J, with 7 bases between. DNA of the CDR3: TGTGCCAGCAGCCAAAGGTGGGATTCACCCCTCCACTTT. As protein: CASSQRWDSPLHF.

Here the CDR3 reads CASSQGRLVGEQFF. The CDR3, as DNA: TGCGCCAGCAGCCAAGGGCGGTTAGTGGGTGAGCAGTTCTTC. This chain connects TRBV4-1 to TRBJ2-1; D unresolved. The CDR3 covers 14 residues. Trimming took 1 base from V and 9 from J, leaving 13 bases between them. Germline V gene lookup returns CDR1 MGHRA and CDR2 YSYEKL.

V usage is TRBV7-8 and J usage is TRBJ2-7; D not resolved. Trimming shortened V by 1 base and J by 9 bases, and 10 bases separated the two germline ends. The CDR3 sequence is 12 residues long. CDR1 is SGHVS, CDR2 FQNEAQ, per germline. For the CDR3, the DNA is TGTGCCAGCAGCTTAGGATCCCTTGGGCAGTACTTC. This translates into CASSLGSLGQYF.

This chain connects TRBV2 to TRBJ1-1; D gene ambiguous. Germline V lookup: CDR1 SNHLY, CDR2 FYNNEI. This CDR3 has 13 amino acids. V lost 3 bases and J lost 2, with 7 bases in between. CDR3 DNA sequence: TGTGCCAGCAGTGAGGGCCCCAACACTGAAGCTTTCTTT. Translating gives CASSEGPNTEAFF.

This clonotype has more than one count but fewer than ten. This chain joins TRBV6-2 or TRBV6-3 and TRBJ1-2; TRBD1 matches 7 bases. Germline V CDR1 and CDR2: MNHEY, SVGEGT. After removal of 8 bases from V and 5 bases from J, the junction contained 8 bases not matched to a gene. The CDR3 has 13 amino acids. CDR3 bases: TGTGCCAGCGGAACAGGGGTCTTGTATGGCTACACCTTC. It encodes CASGTGVLYGYTF.